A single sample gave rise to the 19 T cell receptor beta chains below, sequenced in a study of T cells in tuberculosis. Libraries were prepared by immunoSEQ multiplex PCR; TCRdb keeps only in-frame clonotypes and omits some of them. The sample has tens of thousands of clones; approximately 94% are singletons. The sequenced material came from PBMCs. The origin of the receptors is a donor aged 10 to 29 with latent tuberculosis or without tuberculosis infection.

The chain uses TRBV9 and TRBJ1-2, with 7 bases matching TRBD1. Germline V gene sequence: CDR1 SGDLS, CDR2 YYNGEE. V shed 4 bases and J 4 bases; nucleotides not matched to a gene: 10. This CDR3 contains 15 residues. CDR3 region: CASSRDSNIAYGYTF. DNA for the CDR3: TGTGCCAGCAGCAGGGACAGCAACATCGCCTATGGCTACACCTTC.

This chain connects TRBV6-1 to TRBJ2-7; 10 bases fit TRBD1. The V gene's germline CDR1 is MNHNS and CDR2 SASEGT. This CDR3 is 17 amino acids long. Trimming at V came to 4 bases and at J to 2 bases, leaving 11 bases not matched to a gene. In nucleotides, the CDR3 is TGTGCCAGCAGTGCACGTTCCATCGGGACAGGGGCCTACGAGCAGTACTTC. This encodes CASSARSIGTGAYEQYF.

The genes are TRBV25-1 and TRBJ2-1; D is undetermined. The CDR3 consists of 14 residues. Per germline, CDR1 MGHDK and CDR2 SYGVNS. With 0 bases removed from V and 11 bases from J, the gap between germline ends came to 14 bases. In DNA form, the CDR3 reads TGTGCCAGCAGTGAATACGACACGCTTGGAAAGCAGTTCTTC. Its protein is CASSEYDTLGKQFF.

The CDR3 here is CASSLGQGNTDTQYF. The CDR3 coding sequence is TGCGCCAGCAGCTTAGGCCAGGGTAACACAGATACGCAGTATTTT. V is TRBV5-1 and J is TRBJ2-3, with D maybe TRBD1 (5 bases). The germline V gene has CDR1 SGHRS and CDR2 YFSETQ. Trimming took 2 bases from V and 2 from J, leaving 12 bases between them. The CDR3 is made up of 15 amino acids.

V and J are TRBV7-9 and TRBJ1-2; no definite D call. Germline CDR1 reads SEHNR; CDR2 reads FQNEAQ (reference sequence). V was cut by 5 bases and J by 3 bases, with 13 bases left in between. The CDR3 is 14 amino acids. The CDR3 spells CASSLRTFDYGYTF. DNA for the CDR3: TGTGCCAGCAGCCTACGGACTTTTGACTATGGCTACACCTTC.

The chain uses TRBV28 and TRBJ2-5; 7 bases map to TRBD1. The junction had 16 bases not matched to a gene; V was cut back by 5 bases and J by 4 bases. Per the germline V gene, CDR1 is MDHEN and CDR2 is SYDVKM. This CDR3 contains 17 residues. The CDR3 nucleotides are TGTGCCAGCAGTCTGAATTACGACAGGGAAGGTAGAGAGACCCAGTACTTC. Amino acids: CASSLNYDREGRETQYF.

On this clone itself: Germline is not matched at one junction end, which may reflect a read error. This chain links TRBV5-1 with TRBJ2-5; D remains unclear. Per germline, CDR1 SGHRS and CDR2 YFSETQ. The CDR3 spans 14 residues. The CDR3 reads CASTLGSLQETQYF. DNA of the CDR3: TGCGCCAGCACCTTGGGGTCCCTACAAGAGACCCAGTACTTC.

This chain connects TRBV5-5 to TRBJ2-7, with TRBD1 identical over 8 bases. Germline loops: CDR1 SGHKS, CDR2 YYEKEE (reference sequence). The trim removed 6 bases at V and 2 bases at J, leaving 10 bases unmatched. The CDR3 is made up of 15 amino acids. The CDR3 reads CASNPLTGDPYEQYF. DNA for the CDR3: TGTGCCAGCAATCCCTTGACAGGGGATCCCTACGAGCAGTACTTC.

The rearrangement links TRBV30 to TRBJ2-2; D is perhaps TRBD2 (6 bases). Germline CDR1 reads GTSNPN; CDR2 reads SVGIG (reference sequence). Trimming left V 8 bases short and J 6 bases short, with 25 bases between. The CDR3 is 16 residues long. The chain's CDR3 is CAVSAEEGWKAGELFF. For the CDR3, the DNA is TGTGCCGTCTCAGCCGAGGAGGGATGGAAGGCCGGGGAGCTGTTTTTT.

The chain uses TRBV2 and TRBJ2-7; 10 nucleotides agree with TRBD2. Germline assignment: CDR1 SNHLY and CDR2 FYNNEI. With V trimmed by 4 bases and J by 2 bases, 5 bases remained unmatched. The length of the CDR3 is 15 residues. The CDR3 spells CASSGGLAGAYEQYF. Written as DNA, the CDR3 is TGTGCCAGCAGTGGTGGTCTAGCGGGGGCCTACGAGCAGTACTTC.

The CDR3 DNA reads as TGTGCCAGCAGCTTAGGGGCCCTAAGTCAAGATACGCAGTATTTT. Amino acid sequence: CASSLGALSQDTQYF. This sequence joins TRBV7-3 and TRBJ2-3; the D gene is possibly TRBD1 (5 bases). Germline CDR1 SGHTA, CDR2 FQGTGA. This CDR3 contains 15 residues. The germline V and J ends were trimmed by 2 bases and 5 bases, with 14 bases remaining between them. Full variable domain (missing parts from reference TRBV7-3 and TRBJ2-3): GAGVSQTPSNKVTEKGKYVELRCDPISGHTALYWYRQSLGQGPEFLIYFQGTGAADDSGLPNDRFFAVRPEGSVSTLKIQRTERGDSAVYLCASSLGALSQDTQYFGPGTRLTVL.

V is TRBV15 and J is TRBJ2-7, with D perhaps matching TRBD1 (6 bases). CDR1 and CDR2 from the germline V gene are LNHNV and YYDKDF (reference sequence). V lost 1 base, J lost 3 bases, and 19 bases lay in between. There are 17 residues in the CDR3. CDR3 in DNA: TGTGCCACCAGCAGAGGAGAGGGGGAACCCGCTTTCTACGAGCAGTACTTC. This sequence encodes CATSRGEGEPAFYEQYF.

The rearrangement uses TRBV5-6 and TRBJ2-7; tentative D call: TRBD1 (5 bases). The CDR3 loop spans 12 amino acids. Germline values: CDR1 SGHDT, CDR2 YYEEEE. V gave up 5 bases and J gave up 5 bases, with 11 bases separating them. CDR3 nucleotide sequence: TGTGCCAGCAGGAACAGGCCACACGAGCAGTACTTC. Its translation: CASRNRPHEQYF. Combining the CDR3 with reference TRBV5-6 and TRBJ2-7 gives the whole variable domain DAGVTQSPTHLIKTRGQQVTLRCSPKSGHDTVSWYQQALGQGPQFIFQYYEEEERQRGNFPDRFSGHQFPNYSSELNVNALLLGDSALYLCASRNRPHEQYFGPGTRLTVT.

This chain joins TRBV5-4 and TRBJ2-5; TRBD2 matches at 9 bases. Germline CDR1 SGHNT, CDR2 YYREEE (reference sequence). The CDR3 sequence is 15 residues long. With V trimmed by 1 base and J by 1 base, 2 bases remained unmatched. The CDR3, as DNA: TGTGCCAGCAGCTTGAAGACTAGCGGCCAAGAGACCCAGTACTTC. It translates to CASSLKTSGQETQYF.

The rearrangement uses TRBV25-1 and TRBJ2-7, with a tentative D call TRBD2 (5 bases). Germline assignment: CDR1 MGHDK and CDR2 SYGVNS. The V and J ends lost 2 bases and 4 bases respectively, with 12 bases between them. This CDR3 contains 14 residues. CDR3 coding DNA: TGTGCCAGCAGTGAAGCGGGCGCAAGATACGAGCAGTACTTC. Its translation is CASSEAGARYEQYF.

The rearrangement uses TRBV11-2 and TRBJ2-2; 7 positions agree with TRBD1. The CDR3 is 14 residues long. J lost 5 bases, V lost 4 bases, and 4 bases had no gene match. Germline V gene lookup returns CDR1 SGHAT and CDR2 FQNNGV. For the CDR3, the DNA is TGTGCCAGCAGCTGGGACAGTTCTACCGGGGAGCTGTTTTTT. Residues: CASSWDSSTGELFF.

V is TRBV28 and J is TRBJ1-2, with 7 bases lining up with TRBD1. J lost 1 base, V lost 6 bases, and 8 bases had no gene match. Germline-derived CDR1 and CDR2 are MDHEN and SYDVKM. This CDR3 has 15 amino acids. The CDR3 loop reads CASSLQGLLNYGYTF. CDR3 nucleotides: TGTGCCAGCAGCCTACAGGGGCTACTTAACTATGGCTACACCTTC.

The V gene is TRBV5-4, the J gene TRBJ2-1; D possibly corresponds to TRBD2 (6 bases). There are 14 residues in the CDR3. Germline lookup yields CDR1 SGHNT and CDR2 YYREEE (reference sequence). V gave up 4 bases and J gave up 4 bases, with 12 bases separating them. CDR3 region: CASSPTDYYNEQFF. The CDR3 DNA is TGTGCCAGCAGCCCTACGGACTATTACAATGAGCAGTTCTTC. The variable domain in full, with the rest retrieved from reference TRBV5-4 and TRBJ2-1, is ETGVTQSPTHLIKTRGQQVTLRCSSQSGHNTVSWYQQALGQGPQFIFQYYREEENGRGNFPPRFSGLQFPNYSSELNVNALELDDSALYLCASSPTDYYNEQFFGPGTRLTVL.

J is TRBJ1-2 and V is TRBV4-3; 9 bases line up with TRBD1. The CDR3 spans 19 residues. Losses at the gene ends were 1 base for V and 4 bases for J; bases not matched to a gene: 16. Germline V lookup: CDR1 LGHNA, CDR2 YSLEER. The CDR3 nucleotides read TGCGCCAGCAGCCAAGGGATTGGGGACAGGGAGGACTATCGCTATGGCTACACCTTC. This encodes CASSQGIGDREDYRYGYTF.